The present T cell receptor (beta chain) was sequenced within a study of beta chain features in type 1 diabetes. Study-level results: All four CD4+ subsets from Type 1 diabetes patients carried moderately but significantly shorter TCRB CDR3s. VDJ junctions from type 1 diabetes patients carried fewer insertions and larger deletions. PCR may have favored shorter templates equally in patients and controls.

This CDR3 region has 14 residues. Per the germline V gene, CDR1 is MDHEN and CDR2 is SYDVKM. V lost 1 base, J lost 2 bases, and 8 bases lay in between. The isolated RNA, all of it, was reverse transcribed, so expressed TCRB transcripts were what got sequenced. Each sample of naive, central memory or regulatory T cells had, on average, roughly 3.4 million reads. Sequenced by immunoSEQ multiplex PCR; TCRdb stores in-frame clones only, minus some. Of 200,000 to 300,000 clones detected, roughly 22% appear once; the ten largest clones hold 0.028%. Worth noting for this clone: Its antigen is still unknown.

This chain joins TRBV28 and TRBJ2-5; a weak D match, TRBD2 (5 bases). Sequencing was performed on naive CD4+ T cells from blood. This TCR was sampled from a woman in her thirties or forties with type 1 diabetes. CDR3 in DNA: TGTGCCAGCAGTTTATCGGGCGGGCAAGAGACCCAGTACTTC. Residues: CASSLSGGQETQYF.